This TCR beta chain emerged from a study of shared clonotypes between healthy human individuals (dated by TCRdb to 2018 to 2021). At the level of the whole study: Two women and three men aged 18 to 49 years were included in the cohort. Libraries were prepared and TCR repertoires were sequenced by different laboratories using diverse techniques, in order to increase sequencing depth and limit assay-specific biases. Per donor, leukapheresis produced somewhere between about 0.8 and 9.5 billion PBMCs. To estimate repertoire size and how much clonotype sharing occurs between individuals, the study deeply sequenced the blood TCR repertoires of 5 or 6 healthy adults. For each donor, three plates each were used for CD4 naive and CD4 memory, two plates were used for CD8 naive, and one plate was used for CD8 memory. Summary of the overall study and its limitations: Across several donors, roughly 5.4% of naive CD4, approximately 4% of naive CD8, 2.3% of memory CD4, and 0.4% to 0.45% of memory CD8 clonotypes were shared. The genetic and exposure-history diversity represented was limited by the small number of donors. Even with the large sequencing depth, rarefaction of the sorted-subset datasets indicated that sequencing was incomplete. Higher generation probabilities were observed for clonotypes shared by all four sorted-subset donors than for non-shared clonotypes. Larger estimated clonotype richness was generally found for naive subsets than for memory subsets. Only blood was sampled, and tissue TCR repertoires likely differ from those in blood. Pairwise subsampling led to the expectation that sequencing depth would affect the degree of clonotype sharing among donors.

Donors were healthy HIV-negative adults with no recently reported acute infections or vaccinations. Only Caucasian adults living in Nashville, Tennessee, USA were represented among the donors. CD4+ T cells were enriched through magnetic negative selection, after which naive cells were positively selected on CD45RA and the remaining negative fraction served as the memory subset. Blood was collected by leukapheresis, and PBMCs were isolated by Ficoll-Histopaque density gradient centrifugation and then cryopreserved in liquid nitrogen vapor phase. Analytical flow cytometry was used to check the purity and quantity of every magnetically sorted T cell population. From each sorted fraction, genomic DNA was isolated and quantified by UV absorbance on a Nanodrop 2000c. The germline V gene gives CDR1 as SGHTA and CDR2 as FQGTGA. The trim is 5 bases for V and 3 bases for J, with a gap of 17 bases between the germline ends. The CDR3 contains 15 residues, cysteine and phenylalanine counted. Here the CDR3 DNA is all that survives: 45 bases in frame from base 1.

TCR CDR3 regions were amplified from genomic DNA by multiplex PCR using the deep immunoSEQ assay. For each cell subset, the extracted genomic DNA was distributed evenly across all wells of several immunoSEQ 96-well plates, and each plate served as one replicate. For sorted subsets, around 0.2 ug of genomic DNA, equivalent to 25,000 to 30,000 T cell genomes, went into each replicate PCR. The purified libraries were quantified using a Qubit 3.0 fluorometer, sized with a Bioanalyzer 2100, and then quantified again using the KAPA Library Quantification kit. Every immunoSEQ 96-well plate was sequenced on a dedicated single-read 150-cycle Illumina NextSeq 550 flow cell. The published analysis was carried out like this. The immunoSEQ output contained only junctional sequences without quality scores, so filtering could not match that applied to full-length reads. To assign V/J genes and CDR3, sequences were annotated using PyIR, a Python wrapper for IgBLAST v1.9, with IMGT germline references. Reads with weak V/J assignments (E-value above 1e-6), missing CDR3, stop codons, out-of-frame junctions, or ambiguous translated residues were removed. V3J clonotypes were defined by identical inferred V gene, J gene, and CDR3 amino acid sequence. Percentage overlap between repertoires was calculated by dividing the number of shared unique clonotypes by the size of the smaller repertoire. Three approaches were used to assess repertoire richness: RTK rarefaction, the Chao1 estimator, and Recon v2.1 estimates of unobserved clonotypes. OLGA was used to compute generation probabilities for all TCRbeta clonotypes that the gDNA method yielded from a handful of donors. What TCRdb holds here is the immuneACCESS table cut down to in-frame rearrangements. Part of the clones is not present; checked against another copy, under half of the missing clones reflect an unresolved V gene, and the others are unexplained. The D gene and trimming were derived from the DNA, and the V and J assignments and clone size from that table. A total of over a million clones appear in this sample, approximately 97% of them only once. The ten largest clones capture roughly 1.1% of the sample.

Of note for this clone: It lacks a known antigen. The input lacks base qualities; no much larger clone sits a single base away.

The clonotype originates from a man aged 30-40 years in good health. Sequencing input: naive CD4+ T cells sorted from blood. This specimen's cell subset or site label, per the study, means: CD45RA+ positively selected. Here the chain combines TRBV7-3 and TRBJ2-7, with a weak D call of TRBD2 (6 bases match). Here the CDR3 is given as CASSRGGTGIYEQYF. The DNA sequence reads TGTGCCAGCAGCCGGGGCGGGACTGGAATCTACGAGCAGTACTTC. The CDR3, completed at both ends by the reference TRBV7-3 and TRBJ2-7 genes, gives the full variable domain GAGVSQTPSNKVTEKGKYVELRCDPISGHTALYWYRQSLGQGPEFLIYFQGTGAADDSGLPNDRFFAVRPEGSVSTLKIQRTERGDSAVYLCASSRGGTGIYEQYFGPGTRLTVT.